These T cell receptor beta chains were read from a single sample in a study of T-cell memory formation after mild COVID-19. Each CDR3 protein is one row after TCRdb ran MiXCR on the 5' RACE reads. Here the sample spans 400,000 to 500,000 distinct CDR3 sequences, about 19% being singletons. The sequenced sample consisted of PBMCs or a T cell subset sorted from them (not recorded which). Source of these receptors: an adult woman who had mild COVID-19 (a few samples of this study predate the infection). Cell type and time point are not known. CDR3s leave out the opening cysteine and the closing phenylalanine or tryptophan. Each record gives: V gene, CDR3 protein.

V gene: TRBV2; CDR3 protein: ASSGDSAADTQY
V gene: TRBV7-9; CDR3 protein: ASSALAGGPLGYNEQF
V gene: TRBV11-3; CDR3 protein: ASSSPPRAEAF
V gene: TRBV20-1; CDR3 protein: SAPRDPNTEAF
V gene: TRBV29-1; CDR3 protein: SVGGRSHYEQY
V gene: TRBV6-2/TRBV6-3; CDR3 protein: ASKLPGGSYGYT
V gene: TRBV27; CDR3 protein: ASSFLPLLANEQF
V gene: TRBV3-1; CDR3 protein: ASSQADSLAGANYEQY
V gene: TRBV4-3; CDR3 protein: ASSQGQGKPYEQY
V gene: TRBV2; CDR3 protein: ASRRGIGITPGNTIY
V gene: TRBV7-2; CDR3 protein: ASSLGPGGNTGELF
V gene: TRBV5-1; CDR3 protein: ASSLVVGGDTGELF
V gene: TRBV3-1; CDR3 protein: ASSSGRGGRTDTQY
V gene: TRBV7-8; CDR3 protein: ASSSPVAGWSGELF
V gene: TRBV2; CDR3 protein: ASRDRSPNTEAF
V gene: TRBV2; CDR3 protein: ASSAGPTSTYEQY
V gene: TRBV7-6; CDR3 protein: ASSYSGTQTDTQY
V gene: TRBV4-1; CDR3 protein: ASSQDIPYEQY
V gene: TRBV7-2; CDR3 protein: ASSLGAGTDTQY
V gene: TRBV6-6; CDR3 protein: ASSNFAARRVYEQY
V gene: TRBV3-1; CDR3 protein: ASSQYIHEQF
V gene: TRBV18; CDR3 protein: ASSLQRTGTGTEAF
V gene: TRBV24-1; CDR3 protein: ATGTTYGELF
V gene: TRBV12-3/TRBV12-4; CDR3 protein: ASSPPGGTSGRPLFNEQF
V gene: TRBV5-1; CDR3 protein: ASSPGIAGGYNEQF
V gene: TRBV29-1; CDR3 protein: SVDQGGMEKLF